This TCR beta chain was documented in a study of identifying expanded T cells in peripheral blood. V lost 7 bases and J lost 1, with 13 bases in between. From germline, CDR1 is SNHLY and CDR2 FYNNEI. This CDR3 is 15 amino acids long. TCRdb keeps only in-frame clones here, not all; method: immunoSEQ multiplex PCR. The sample holds tens of thousands of clones, more than 75% seen once. Sequencing input: blood. The clonotype originates from a person between 18 and 75 years old in good health. The chain joins TRBV2 to TRBJ1-4; D not resolved. The CDR3 sequence is CASTKEGITNEKLFF. The CDR3 bases are TGTGCCAGCACCAAGGAAGGGATAACTAATGAAAAACTGTTTTTT.